Presented here are 31 T cell receptor beta chains from one specimen sequenced in a study of T-cell memory formation after mild COVID-19. TCRdb itself ran the 5' RACE reads through MiXCR, one entry per CDR3 protein. The sample has some 300,000 distinct CDR3 sequences; 20% to 25% are singletons. Source material: PBMCs or a T cell subset sorted from them (not recorded which). The receptors come from a man aged 18-30 years who had mild COVID-19 (a few samples of this study predate the infection). Cell type and time point are not known.

The chain employs TRBV4-1 and TRBJ1-1, with 11 bases lining up with TRBD1. Germline CDR1 reads MGHRA; CDR2 reads YSYEKL. Trimming at V came to 3 bases and at J to 5 bases, leaving 5 bases not matched to a gene. The CDR3 loop spans 15 amino acids. DNA for the CDR3: TGCGCCAGCAGCCAGAGGGACAGGGGGTTTACTGAAGCTTTCTTT. Translated: CASSQRDRGFTEAFF.

This clonotype has just a few counts. The chain has TRBV5-6 and TRBJ1-5; 9 positions agree with TRBD1. The CDR3 is 18 amino acids. CDR1 SGHDT and CDR2 YYEEEE come from the germline V gene. Germline trimming cut 4 bases from V and 3 bases from J; bases unmatched to any gene: 14. CDR3 sequence (DNA): TGTGCCAGCAGCGATTCGGGGACAGGGATCGGTAACAATCAGCCCCAGCATTTT. As protein: CASSDSGTGIGNNQPQHF.

V is TRBV28 and J is TRBJ2-7; perhaps TRBD2 as D (6 bases). Trimming pared 6 bases from V and 3 bases from J, leaving 9 bases between. The CDR3 contains 12 residues. CDR1 and CDR2 (germline): MDHEN, SYDVKM. CDR3 in DNA: TGTGCCAGCAGCCCGGGGGTCTACGAGCAGTACGTC. This encodes CASSPGVYEQYV.

The chain is built from TRBV28 and TRBJ1-1; D is perhaps TRBD1 (5 bases). The length of the CDR3 is 13 residues. V dropped 5 bases and J dropped 7 bases, with 14 bases sitting between them. Per germline, CDR1 MDHEN and CDR2 SYDVKM. In nucleotides, the CDR3 is TGTGCCAGCAGTACCCTTAGACAGCATGAAGCTTTCTTT. Translating it yields CASSTLRQHEAFF.

This clonotype was counted only a few times. The CDR3 DNA follows: TGCAGTGCTAGAAACAACGACTATGGCTACACCTTC. Amino acid sequence: CSARNNDYGYTF. The rearrangement links TRBV20-1 to TRBJ1-2; D remains ambiguous. CDR1 DFQATT and CDR2 SNEGSKA come from the germline V gene (reference sequence). Trimming removed 2 bases from V and 3 bases from J, with 7 bases in between. The CDR3 runs 12 residues.

The chain links TRBV7-3 to TRBJ2-3; D is unclear. The germline CDR1 and CDR2 sequences are SGHTA and FQGTGA. This CDR3 spans 13 amino acids. V shed 2 bases and J shed 4 bases, with 7 bases lying between them. In DNA form, the CDR3 reads TGTGCCAGCAGCTTATCAGCATCAGATACGCAGTATTTT. It translates to CASSLSASDTQYF. Drawing the rest from reference TRBV7-3 and TRBJ2-3, the complete variable domain is GAGVSQTPSNKVTEKGKYVELRCDPISGHTALYWYRQSLGQGPEFLIYFQGTGAADDSGLPNDRFFAVRPEGSVSTLKIQRTERGDSAVYLCASSLSASDTQYFGPGTRLTVL.

The V gene is TRBV6-2 or TRBV6-3, the J gene TRBJ2-2; the D is unclear. CDR1 MNHEY and CDR2 SVGEGT come from the germline V gene. Trimming left V 8 bases short and J 4 bases short, with 11 bases between. The CDR3 extends over 13 amino acids. The CDR3 nucleotides read TGTGCCAGCCGAACAGTAACCACCGGGGAGCTGTTTTTT. This encodes CASRTVTTGELFF.

This clonotype was picked up a small number of times. V gene TRBV7-9 combines with J gene TRBJ2-1; D is unresolved. V shed 4 bases and J shed 7 bases, with 8 bases lying between them. Germline V gene data show CDR1 as SEHNR and CDR2 as FQNEAQ (reference sequence). This CDR3 spans 12 amino acids. Written as DNA, the CDR3 is TGTGCCAGCAGCTCGTTCCGAAATGAGCAGTTCTTC. Its translation: CASSSFRNEQFF. The full variable domain, in which reference TRBV7-9 and TRBJ2-1 provide the parts outside the CDR3, is DTGVSQNPRHKITKRGQNVTFRCDPISEHNRLYWYRQTLGQGPEFLTYFQNEAQLEKSRLLSDRFSAERPKGSFSTLEIQRTEQGDSAMYLCASSSFRNEQFFGPGTRLTVL.

The count of this clonotype is one. The chain recombines TRBV7-3 with TRBJ2-1; D is perhaps TRBD1 (6 bases). The germline V gene has CDR1 SGHTA and CDR2 FQGTGA. This CDR3 contains 17 residues. V lost 2 bases to trimming and J lost 7 bases, with 21 bases between them. The CDR3 DNA reads TGTGCCAGCAGCTTACTGCCAGGGGATTATACAGGGAATGAGCAGTTCTTC. As protein: CASSLLPGDYTGNEQFF.

This clonotype was recorded a few times. This chain joins TRBV7-3 and TRBJ2-2, with D unresolved. This CDR3 comprises 12 residues. CDR1 is SGHTA, CDR2 FQGTGA, per germline. V was clipped by 6 bases and J by 4 bases, with 6 bases between them. The CDR3 DNA reads as TGTGCCAGCAGTCGCCGCACCGGGGAGCTGTTTTTT. This gives the protein CASSRRTGELFF.

This clonotype appeared a few times. The chain combines TRBV5-1 with TRBJ2-5; 7 nucleotides align to TRBD1. Germline CDR1 SGHRS, CDR2 YFSETQ. This CDR3 is 15 amino acids long. J lost 0 bases, V lost 4 bases, and 6 bases had no gene match. CDR3 nucleotide sequence: TGCGCCAGCAGCGTAGCCGGGACAGACCAAGAGACCCAGTACTTC. Translation gives CASSVAGTDQETQYF.

This clonotype occurred a few times. The V call is TRBV12-3 or TRBV12-4, the J call TRBJ1-6; D is perhaps TRBD1 (6 bases). This CDR3 is built from 16 residues. V lost 2 bases, J lost 6 bases, and 14 bases lay in between. The CDR3 loop reads CASSLSAGAGNSPLHF. In DNA, the CDR3 is TGTGCCAGCAGTTTATCGGCAGGGGCCGGTAATTCACCCCTCCACTTT.

This clonotype was counted many times. The J gene is TRBJ2-3, the V gene TRBV7-8; weak D call: TRBD2 (5 bases). Germline CDR1 reads SGHVS; CDR2 reads FQNEAQ. The CDR3 totals 14 residues. V was pared by 5 bases and J by 2 bases, with 11 bases between. The CDR3, as DNA: TGTGCCAGCAGCCCAGGAGACTACACAGATACGCAGTATTTT. This gives the protein CASSPGDYTDTQYF.

This clonotype was recorded a few times. This chain joins TRBV4-1 and TRBJ2-1; 7 nucleotides align to TRBD2. Germline CDR1 MGHRA, CDR2 YSYEKL. CDR3 length: 14 amino acids. Germline trimming cut 1 base from V and 10 bases from J; bases unmatched to any gene: 7. The DNA for the CDR3 is TGCGCCAGCAGCCAAGTATCCTCAGCGGGAGAGCAGTTCTTC. Translated, it gives CASSQVSSAGEQFF.

The gene calls are TRBV5-1 and TRBJ2-3, with 8 nucleotides matching TRBD2. The CDR3 extends over 15 amino acids. V trimming: 2 bases; J trimming: 0 bases; junction bases outside the gene matches: 2. CDR1 is SGHRS, CDR2 YFSETQ, per germline. This CDR3 reads CASSFSGVSTDTQYF. As DNA, the CDR3 is TGCGCCAGCAGCTTTAGCGGGGTTAGCACAGATACGCAGTATTTT.

This clonotype was seen only a few times. The chain recombines TRBV20-1 with TRBJ1-5; D is unresolved. Germline CDR1 DFQATT, CDR2 SNEGSKA (reference sequence). The CDR3 runs to 15 residues. The ends were cut back, 0 bases at V and 2 bases at J, with 11 bases in the middle. The CDR3 DNA follows: TGCAGTGCTAGAGATTTCCAGGTTCGCAATCAGCCCCAGCATTTT. Translation gives CSARDFQVRNQPQHF.

This clonotype was seen only a few times. The rearrangement joins TRBV7-8 to TRBJ2-5; no definite D call. Germline values: CDR1 SGHVS, CDR2 FQNEAQ. V was cut by 1 base and J by 5 bases, with 11 bases left in between. This CDR3 region has 14 residues. In nucleotides, the CDR3 is TGTGCCAGCAGCTTAGAAATTACACGGGAGACCCAGTACTTC. Translating it yields CASSLEITRETQYF.

In its sample, this clonotype was seen a few times. The chain is built from TRBV5-6 and TRBJ1-1, with 11 positions matching TRBD1. Germline assignment: CDR1 SGHDT and CDR2 YYEEEE. CDR3 length equals 15 residues. V lost 1 base, J lost 4 bases, and 3 bases stayed unmatched. The DNA for the CDR3 is TGTGCCAGCAGCTTGCCAGGGACAGGGGGCACTGAAGCTTTCTTT. Protein sequence: CASSLPGTGGTEAFF. The whole variable domain, remainder taken from reference TRBV5-6 and TRBJ1-1, is DAGVTQSPTHLIKTRGQQVTLRCSPKSGHDTVSWYQQALGQGPQFIFQYYEEEERQRGNFPDRFSGHQFPNYSSELNVNALLLGDSALYLCASSLPGTGGTEAFFGQGTRLTVV.

The V gene is TRBV24-1, the J gene TRBJ2-1, with TRBD2 matching over 8 bases. J gave up 8 bases and V 5 bases, and 4 bases lay outside the gene matches. Per the germline V gene, CDR1 is KGHDR and CDR2 is SFDVKD. CDR3 length: 13 residues. CDR3 nucleotide sequence: TGTGCCACCAGTGCGGGGGGGGCCGATGAGCAGTTCTTC. Translated, it gives CATSAGGADEQFF.

This clonotype was detected only a few times. The chain joins TRBV4-1 to TRBJ1-5, with D possibly being TRBD1 (5 bases). The CDR3 covers 14 residues. Per germline, CDR1 MGHRA and CDR2 YSYEKL. V lost 3 bases and J lost 3, with 9 bases in between. This chain's CDR3 is CASSHGGLNQPQHF. The CDR3 DNA reads as TGCGCCAGCAGCCACGGGGGACTCAATCAGCCCCAGCATTTT.

This clonotype was counted only a few times. The genes are TRBV29-1 and TRBJ1-3, with D possibly TRBD1 on 5 matching bases. The CDR3 is 13 amino acids. The germline V and J ends were trimmed by 5 bases and 5 bases, with 13 bases remaining between them. Germline values: CDR1 SQVTM, CDR2 ANQGSEA. In DNA, the CDR3 is TGCAGCGTTCAGAGGGCAGGGCGAAACACCATATATTTT. It yields the protein CSVQRAGRNTIYF.

This sequence joins TRBV12-3 or TRBV12-4 and TRBJ1-2; the D is unclear. This CDR3 is 13 amino acids long. V lost 7 bases, J lost 5 bases, and 14 bases lay in between. The CDR3: CASTWKGWYGYTF. In DNA, the CDR3 is TGTGCCAGCACCTGGAAAGGGTGGTATGGCTACACCTTC.

The chain combines TRBV7-9 with TRBJ2-7, with D unresolved. Trimming left V 1 base short and J 6 bases short, with 16 bases between. This CDR3 has 15 amino acids. The germline gives CDR1 SEHNR, CDR2 FQNEAQ (reference sequence). The CDR3 protein is CASSLEVPMPPEQYF. The CDR3 nucleotides are TGTGCCAGCAGCTTAGAGGTCCCGATGCCTCCCGAGCAGTACTTC.

In its sample, this clonotype was seen a few times. The chain has TRBV20-1 and TRBJ2-7; D not resolved. V was shortened by 0 bases and J by 2 bases, with 8 bases between the two germline ends. This CDR3 has 13 residues. The germline V gene encodes CDR1 DFQATT and CDR2 SNEGSKA (reference sequence). The CDR3 protein is CSARDGGTYEQYV. The DNA of the CDR3 is TGCAGTGCTAGAGACGGCGGCACCTACGAGCAGTACGTC.

This clonotype has a handful of counts. The chain recombines TRBV15 with TRBJ2-3; D possibly matches TRBD1 or TRBD2 (6 bases each). This CDR3 has 13 amino acids. Germline V gene lookup returns CDR1 LNHNV and CDR2 YYDKDF (reference sequence). V gave up 5 bases and J gave up 5 bases, with 11 bases separating them. The CDR3 coding sequence is TGTGCCACCAGCTACGGGGGCGTAGATACGCAGTATTTT. Its translation is CATSYGGVDTQYF. Using reference TRBV15 and TRBJ2-3 for the parts outside the CDR3, the full variable domain is DAMVIQNPRYQVTQFGKPVTLSCSQTLNHNVMYWYQQKSSQAPKLLFHYYDKDFNNEADTPDNFQSRRPNTSFCFLDIRSPGLGDTAMYLCATSYGGVDTQYFGPGTRLTVL.

This sequence joins TRBV12-3 or TRBV12-4 and TRBJ1-1, with TRBD1 identical over 9 bases. With 5 bases clipped from V and 3 bases from J, the junction kept 13 bases outside the gene matches. The CDR3 runs 17 residues. The CDR3 sequence: CASSTTGTGTWYTEAFF. The CDR3 region has the DNA TGTGCCAGCAGTACAACCGGGACAGGGACCTGGTACACTGAAGCTTTCTTT.

The J gene is TRBJ1-1, the V gene TRBV11-2; D possibly corresponds to TRBD1 (6 bases). The CDR3 covers 14 residues. The ends were cut back, 5 bases at V and 5 bases at J, with 15 bases in the middle. Germline CDR1 and CDR2: SGHAT and FQNNGV. The CDR3 protein is CASSARIRGTEAFF. Here the CDR3 DNA reads TGTGCCAGCAGCGCACGAATCAGGGGAACTGAAGCTTTCTTT.

This chain joins TRBV12-3 or TRBV12-4 and TRBJ2-3; 8 bases fit TRBD2. Trimming removed 8 bases from V and 5 bases from J; junction bases left unmatched: 12. This CDR3 is built from 15 residues. CDR3 DNA: TGTGCCAGCTCCCAGACGCGGGGGGCCTTAGATACGCAGTATTTT. Its protein product is CASSQTRGALDTQYF.

This clonotype has a handful of counts. This chain joins TRBV5-1 and TRBJ2-5, with a possible D match to TRBD1 (5 bases). The CDR3 has 16 amino acids. Between the trimmed V and J ends, which lost 4 bases and 1 base, there was a span of 17 bases. Germline V gives CDR1 SGHRS, CDR2 YFSETQ. The DNA of the CDR3 is TGCGCCAGCAGCACCGTACCGACAGCGCCCCAAGAGACCCAGTACTTC. Amino acid sequence: CASSTVPTAPQETQYF.

The chain carries TRBV5-1 and TRBJ2-1; either TRBD1 or TRBD2 may supply D (5 bases each). V dropped 0 bases and J dropped 11 bases, with 24 bases sitting between them. Germline CDR1 and CDR2: SGHRS and YFSETQ. The CDR3 totals 17 residues. The CDR3 nucleotides are TGCGCCAGCAGCTTGGCTTCGCGAGGGGTAGGGACGATAAAGCAGTTCTTC. This encodes CASSLASRGVGTIKQFF.

A single count supports this clonotype. This chain links TRBV4-1 with TRBJ1-1, with D unclear. Trimming removed 1 base at V and 5 bases at J, with 8 bases between. From germline, CDR1 is MGHRA and CDR2 YSYEKL. The CDR3 contains 13 residues. As DNA, the CDR3 is TGCGCCAGCAGCCAAGTTGGGGTGACTGAAGCTTTCTTT. Its protein product is CASSQVGVTEAFF.